A single TCR beta chain is shown here with its context. These data originate in a study of control samples from healthy donors and cancer patients. Sequencing was performed with immunoSEQ multiplex PCR; in TCRdb, only in-frame clones are kept and a portion is missing. The profile shows roughly 190,000 clones, approximately 90% of them singletons. Source material: blood. The sequence came from a man aged 25 to 40 in good health.

The CDR3 sequence: CASSLEGPANYGYTF. The CDR3 DNA sequence: TGTGCCAGCAGCCTAGAAGGGCCCGCTAACTATGGCTACACCTTC. The chain links TRBV3-1 (or the pseudogene TRBV3-2) to TRBJ1-2; D is undetermined. The CDR3 runs 15 residues. V lost 4 bases and J 0 bases, leaving 12 bases between the germline ends. Germline V gene data show CDR1 as LGHDT and CDR2 as YNNKEL (reference sequence).